The 30 T cell receptor beta chains given below trace back to one sample, sequenced in a study of blood T cell repertoires in COVID-19. The table came from immunoSEQ multiplex PCR; TCRdb's copy has only in-frame clones and leaves some out. The sample lists about 330,000 clones; approximately 92% were seen once. Sequenced: PBMCs or T cells enriched from blood (not recorded which). Receptor source: a woman aged 25 to 39 who had recovered from COVID-19.

The chain combines TRBV19 with TRBJ2-5; 8 nucleotides match TRBD2. This CDR3 contains 16 residues. Germline V gives CDR1 LNHDA, CDR2 SQIVND (reference sequence). Trimming removed 4 bases from V and 2 bases from J; junction bases left unmatched: 9. The CDR3 here is CASSTPASGLQETQYF. DNA of the CDR3: TGTGCCAGTAGTACTCCGGCTAGCGGGCTACAAGAGACCCAGTACTTC.

CDR3 coding DNA: TGTGCCTGGAGGGGGCTTAACACTGAAGCTTTCTTT. It yields the protein CAWRGLNTEAFF. The rearrangement joins TRBV30 to TRBJ1-1; weak D call: TRBD1 (5 bases). Per the germline V gene, CDR1 is GTSNPN and CDR2 is SVGIG (reference sequence). This CDR3 has 12 residues. V lost 3 bases and J 2 bases, leaving 7 bases between the germline ends.

The chain links TRBV27 to TRBJ2-1, with TRBD1 identical over 9 bases. J gave up 7 bases and V 3 bases, and 19 bases lay outside the gene matches. The CDR3 covers 19 residues. From germline, CDR1 is MNHEY and CDR2 SMNVEV (reference sequence). The CDR3 region has the DNA TGTGCCAGCAGTTTTCAGCCCCGGTTGGGACAGGGACATCTGAATGAGCAGTTCTTC. Protein: CASSFQPRLGQGHLNEQFF.

The chain couples TRBV7-3 to TRBJ1-1; D gene uncertain. Germline V gives CDR1 SGHTA, CDR2 FQGTGA. The CDR3 contains 16 residues. The germline V and J ends were trimmed by 4 bases and 1 base, with 16 bases remaining between them. CDR3 sequence reads: CASSSGGHEPNTEAFF. The CDR3 DNA follows: TGTGCCAGCAGCTCCGGAGGTCATGAGCCGAACACTGAAGCTTTCTTT.

The chain uses TRBV7-9 and TRBJ1-2; 7 positions match TRBD1. Germline CDR1 is SEHNR and CDR2 is FQNEAQ (reference sequence). The CDR3 covers 14 residues. The junction had 5 bases not matched to a gene; V was cut back by 0 bases and J by 7 bases. The DNA of the CDR3 is TGTGCCAGCAGCTTAGCAGCCGACAGGGCTGGCTACACCTTC. Its translation is CASSLAADRAGYTF.

The CDR3 DNA reads as TGTGCCACCAGGACAGTTTCAGAGACCCAGTACTTC. This sequence encodes CATRTVSETQYF. V is TRBV10-3 and J is TRBJ2-5; tentatively, D is TRBD1 (6 bases). V shed 10 bases and J shed 4 bases, with 13 bases lying between them. Germline CDR1 is ENHRY and CDR2 is SYGVKD. The CDR3 contains 12 residues.

The chain employs TRBV18 and TRBJ2-3; TRBD2 agrees at 13 bases. The CDR3 has 15 amino acids. The ends lost 5 bases at V and 5 bases at J; junction bases unmatched: 4. Germline values: CDR1 KGHSH, CDR2 LQKENI. The CDR3 reads CASSSGLAGRDTQYF. DNA of the CDR3: TGTGCCAGCTCATCGGGACTAGCGGGGAGAGATACGCAGTATTTT.

The chain has TRBV27 and TRBJ1-5; 8 bases align to TRBD1. The J segment lost 3 bases and the V segment lost 5 bases, leaving 9 bases of the junction unmatched. The CDR3 totals 16 residues. Germline V gene data show CDR1 as MNHEY and CDR2 as SMNVEV (reference sequence). The CDR3 region is CASSPMDRAFNQPQHF. CDR3 in DNA: TGTGCCAGCAGTCCCATGGACAGGGCTTTCAATCAGCCCCAGCATTTT.

This sequence joins TRBV28 and TRBJ1-2, with D hard to call. CDR1 and CDR2 (germline): MDHEN, SYDVKM. The CDR3 consists of 14 residues. Trimming removed 2 bases from V and 2 bases from J, with 9 bases in between. The CDR3 is CASSLANLNYGYTF. CDR3 coding DNA: TGTGCCAGCAGTTTAGCAAACTTAAACTATGGCTACACCTTC.

The chain's CDR3 is CASSPGTEPKRAFF. CDR3 nucleotide sequence: TGTGCCAGCTCACCTGGGACAGAACCCAAACGGGCTTTCTTT. This rearrangement joins TRBV18 to TRBJ1-1, with 7 positions matching TRBD1. Germline trimming cut 3 bases from V and 11 bases from J; bases unmatched to any gene: 12. Germline V gene sequence: CDR1 KGHSH, CDR2 LQKENI. This CDR3 region has 14 residues.

The chain combines TRBV7-2 with TRBJ2-2; a weak D match, TRBD1 (6 bases). CDR3 length equals 16 residues. Germline V gene sequence: CDR1 SGHTA, CDR2 FQGNSA. V was clipped by 0 bases and J by 2 bases, with 10 bases between them. The CDR3 sequence is CASSLAGRGNTGELFF. CDR3 bases: TGTGCCAGCAGCTTAGCGGGCAGGGGAAACACCGGGGAGCTGTTTTTT.

V gene TRBV6-4 combines with J gene TRBJ2-1, with 8 nucleotides matching TRBD2. The CDR3 sequence is 15 residues long. V trimming: 4 bases; J trimming: 3 bases; junction bases outside the gene matches: 5. Germline V gene data show CDR1 as MRHNA and CDR2 as SNTAGT. CDR3 bases: TGTGCCAGCAGTGCTCGGCGGGGGGACTACAATGAGCAGTTCTTC. Its protein product is CASSARRGDYNEQFF.

The chain carries TRBV6-4 and TRBJ1-5, with 10 positions matching TRBD1. V lost 3 bases and J lost 2; bases outside the gene matches: 1. Germline CDR1 reads MRHNA; CDR2 reads SNTAGT. The CDR3 has 15 amino acids. CDR3 region: CASSETGGGNQPQHF. The CDR3 DNA follows: TGTGCCAGCAGTGAGACAGGGGGCGGCAATCAGCCCCAGCATTTT.

The rearrangement joins TRBV28 to TRBJ2-7; TRBD2 is a possible D gene (6 bases). V was clipped by 6 bases and J by 10 bases, with 16 bases between them. This CDR3 comprises 12 residues. CDR1 and CDR2 (germline): MDHEN, SYDVKM. Here the CDR3 DNA reads TGTGCCAGCAGCACCCCCGGGACTCCTCAGTACTTC. It specifies CASSTPGTPQYF.

The J gene is TRBJ2-7, the V gene TRBV9, with TRBD2 matching over 9 bases. Germline V gives CDR1 SGDLS, CDR2 YYNGEE. This CDR3 contains 17 residues. V shed 0 bases and J 2 bases; nucleotides not matched to a gene: 9. The CDR3 sequence: CASSVAPSGGLPYEQYF. Here the CDR3 DNA reads TGTGCCAGCAGCGTAGCCCCCAGCGGGGGGCTCCCCTACGAGCAGTACTTC.

This chain uses TRBV18 with TRBJ2-1, with TRBD1 matching 8 bases. Germline lookup yields CDR1 KGHSH and CDR2 LQKENI. The length of the CDR3 is 16 residues. V shed 5 bases, J shed 7 bases, and the junction held 13 bases outside the gene matches. CDR3 protein: CASSKWSQGAWNEQFF. Here the CDR3 DNA reads TGTGCCAGCTCAAAATGGAGTCAGGGGGCTTGGAATGAGCAGTTCTTC.

The chain employs TRBV4-2 and TRBJ1-2, with 9 bases fitting TRBD1. CDR1 and CDR2 (germline): LGHNA, YNFKEQ. J lost 5 bases, V lost 3 bases, and 4 bases had no gene match. CDR3 length equals 14 residues. CDR3 residues: CASSQRDRDYGYTF. DNA of the CDR3: TGTGCCAGCAGCCAGCGGGACAGGGATTATGGCTACACCTTC.

Worth noting for this clone: This CDR3 is also generated by other DNA sequences in the sample. The V call is TRBV9, the J call TRBJ2-3; D remains ambiguous. The CDR3 sequence is 15 residues long. Germline CDR1 is SGDLS and CDR2 is YYNGEE. V lost 0 bases and J 0 bases, leaving 8 bases between the germline ends. CDR3 coding DNA: TGTGCCAGCAGCGTAGGATCAGTCAGCACAGATACGCAGTATTTT. It is translated as CASSVGSVSTDTQYF. Supplemented by reference TRBV9 and TRBJ2-3, the full variable domain reads DSGVTQTPKHLITATGQRVTLRCSPRSGDLSVYWYQQSLDQGLQFLIQYYNGEERAKGNILERFSAQQFPDLHSELNLSSLELGDSALYFCASSVGSVSTDTQYFGPGTRLTVL.

The J gene is TRBJ2-7, the V gene TRBV27; 10 bases fit TRBD2. Germline CDR1 reads MNHEY; CDR2 reads SMNVEV (reference sequence). The V segment lost 0 bases and the J segment 5 bases; nucleotides outside the gene matches: 4. The CDR3 runs to 15 residues. CDR3: CASSLSPLAGDEQYF. CDR3 DNA: TGTGCCAGCAGTTTATCGCCGCTAGCGGGGGACGAGCAGTACTTC.

The chain employs TRBV5-1 and TRBJ1-3; 8 nucleotides match TRBD1. This CDR3 is 15 amino acids long. Unmatched junction bases numbered 3, after V lost 0 bases and J lost 4 bases. CDR1 is SGHRS, CDR2 YFSETQ, per germline. CDR3: CASSLVGDRGNTIYF. The CDR3, as DNA: TGCGCCAGCAGCTTGGTGGGGGACAGGGGAAACACCATATATTTT.

In its sample, this clone was seen once. Here the CDR3 DNA reads TGTGCCAGCAGCTTAAGGGGCGGGGGACTCGGCACAGATACGCAGTATTTT. This encodes CASSLRGGGLGTDTQYF. This chain uses TRBV7-3 with TRBJ2-3, with 7 bases matching TRBD2. CDR3 size: 17 residues. Unmatched junction bases numbered 8, after V lost 1 base and J lost 1 base. Germline V gene data show CDR1 as SGHTA and CDR2 as FQGTGA.

This chain uses TRBV5-1 with TRBJ2-7; 13 nucleotides match TRBD2. Germline V gives CDR1 SGHRS, CDR2 YFSETQ. The V segment lost 4 bases and the J segment 2 bases; nucleotides outside the gene matches: 3. This CDR3 contains 15 residues. CDR3 sequence: CASSRGTSGAYEQYF. In nucleotides, the CDR3 is TGCGCCAGCAGCCGGGGGACTAGCGGGGCCTACGAGCAGTACTTC.

J is TRBJ2-2 and V is TRBV9; TRBD2 aligns across 7 bases. Losses at the gene ends were 6 bases for V and 0 bases for J; bases not matched to a gene: 2. Germline loops: CDR1 SGDLS, CDR2 YYNGEE. This CDR3 spans 14 amino acids. CDR3 sequence (DNA): TGTGCCAGCACGGGGGGACCGAACACCGGGGAGCTGTTTTTT. Its translation: CASTGGPNTGELFF. Full variable domain (remainder filled in from reference TRBV9 and TRBJ2-2): DSGVTQTPKHLITATGQRVTLRCSPRSGDLSVYWYQQSLDQGLQFLIQYYNGEERAKGNILERFSAQQFPDLHSELNLSSLELGDSALYFCASTGGPNTGELFFGEGSRLTVL.

The V call is TRBV3-1 (or the pseudogene TRBV3-2), the J call TRBJ2-7; D perhaps matches TRBD2 (7 bases). Germline V gene data show CDR1 as LGHDT and CDR2 as YNNKEL (reference sequence). This CDR3 comprises 15 residues. The V gene lost 4 bases and the J gene lost 3 bases, with 16 bases spanning the gap. This CDR3 is CASSRGGDLGYEQYF. CDR3 in DNA: TGTGCCAGCAGCCGGGGGGGCGACCTCGGCTACGAGCAGTACTTC.

The chain carries TRBV5-4 and TRBJ2-1; 8 nucleotides line up with TRBD2. J lost 0 bases, V lost 3 bases, and 2 bases had no gene match. This CDR3 has 15 amino acids. Germline V lookup: CDR1 SGHNT, CDR2 YYREEE (reference sequence). CDR3 sequence: CASSSGTSSYNEQFF. For the CDR3, the DNA is TGTGCCAGCAGCTCCGGGACTAGCTCCTACAATGAGCAGTTCTTC.

The genes are TRBV15 and TRBJ2-3, with D possibly matching TRBD1 (6 bases). The V and J ends lost 2 bases and 7 bases respectively, with 13 bases between them. CDR3 size: 14 residues. CDR1 is LNHNV and CDR2 is YYDKDF in the germline V gene (reference sequence). The CDR3 nucleotides read TGTGCCACCAGCAGAACAACTCAGGGGTATACGCAGTATTTT. It codes for CATSRTTQGYTQYF.

The chain has TRBV30 and TRBJ1-2; TRBD1 might be the D (6 bases). From germline, CDR1 is GTSNPN and CDR2 SVGIG (reference sequence). CDR3 size: 13 residues. Trimming took 2 bases from V and 8 from J, leaving 15 bases between them. Written as DNA, the CDR3 is TGTGCCTGGAGTCAGGTACAGGGATTCGGCTACACCTTC. Encoded protein: CAWSQVQGFGYTF.

The CDR3 is CASSITVSSNQPQHF. The DNA of the CDR3 is TGTGCCAGTAGTATTACGGTGAGTAGCAATCAGCCCCAGCATTTT. The V call is TRBV19, the J call TRBJ1-5; the D is unclear. The V gene lost 3 bases and the J gene lost 0 bases, with 9 bases spanning the gap. CDR1 is LNHDA, CDR2 SQIVND, per germline (reference sequence). The CDR3 runs 15 residues. Using reference TRBV19 and TRBJ1-5 for the parts outside the CDR3, the full variable domain is DGGITQSPKYLFRKEGQNVTLSCEQNLNHDAMYWYRQDPGQGLRLIYYSQIVNDFQKGDIAEGYSVSREKKESFPLTVTSAQKNPTAFYLCASSITVSSNQPQHFGDGTRLSIL.

As concerns this clone: At one of its ends the junction is not consistent with the germline gene, which may arise from a read error. The rearrangement links TRBV7-7 to TRBJ2-5; 7 bases agree with TRBD2. Per the germline V gene, CDR1 is SSHAT and CDR2 is FNYEAQ (reference sequence). The length of the CDR3 is 15 residues. In DNA, the CDR3 is TGTGCTAGCAGCTTAGGTTCTAGCGGAAAAGAGACCCAGTACTTC. Its translation: CASSLGSSGKETQYF.

The rearrangement uses TRBV5-4 and TRBJ2-1; 10 nucleotides match TRBD1. This CDR3 has 13 residues. Trimming removed 7 bases from V and 4 bases from J; junction bases left unmatched: 2. Germline CDR1 is SGHNT and CDR2 is YYREEE (reference sequence). The CDR3 reads CASWDRGYNEQFF. For the CDR3, the DNA is TGTGCCAGCTGGGACAGGGGATACAATGAGCAGTTCTTC.